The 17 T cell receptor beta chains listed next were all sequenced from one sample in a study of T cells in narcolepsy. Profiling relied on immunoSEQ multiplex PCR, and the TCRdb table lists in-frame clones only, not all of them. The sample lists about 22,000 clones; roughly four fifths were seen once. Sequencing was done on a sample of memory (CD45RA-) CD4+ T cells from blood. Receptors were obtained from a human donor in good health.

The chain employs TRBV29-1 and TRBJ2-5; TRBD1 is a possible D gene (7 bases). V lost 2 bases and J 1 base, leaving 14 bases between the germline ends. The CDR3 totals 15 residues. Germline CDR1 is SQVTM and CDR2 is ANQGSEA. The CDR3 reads CSVENQGGFQETQYF. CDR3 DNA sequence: TGCAGCGTTGAAAACCAGGGGGGATTCCAAGAGACCCAGTACTTC.

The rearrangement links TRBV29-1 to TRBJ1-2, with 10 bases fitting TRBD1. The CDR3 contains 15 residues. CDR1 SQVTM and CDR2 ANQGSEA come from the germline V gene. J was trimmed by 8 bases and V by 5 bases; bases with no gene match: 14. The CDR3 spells CSVPRQGAESGGYTF. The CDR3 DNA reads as TGCAGCGTTCCTAGACAGGGGGCGGAATCAGGGGGCTACACCTTC.

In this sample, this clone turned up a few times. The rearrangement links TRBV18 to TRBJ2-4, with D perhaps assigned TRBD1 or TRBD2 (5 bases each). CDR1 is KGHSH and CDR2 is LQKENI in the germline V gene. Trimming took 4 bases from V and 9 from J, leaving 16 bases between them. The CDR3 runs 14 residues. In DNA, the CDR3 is TGTGCCAGCTCACTCTTTCAGGGAGTGGGCATTCAGTACTTC. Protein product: CASSLFQGVGIQYF.

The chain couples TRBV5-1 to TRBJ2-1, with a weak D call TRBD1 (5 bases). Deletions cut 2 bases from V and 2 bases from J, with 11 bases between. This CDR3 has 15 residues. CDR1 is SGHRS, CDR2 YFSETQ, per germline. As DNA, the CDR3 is TGCGCCAGCAGCTTCAACAGGTTTACCTACAATGAGCAGTTCTTC. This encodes CASSFNRFTYNEQFF.

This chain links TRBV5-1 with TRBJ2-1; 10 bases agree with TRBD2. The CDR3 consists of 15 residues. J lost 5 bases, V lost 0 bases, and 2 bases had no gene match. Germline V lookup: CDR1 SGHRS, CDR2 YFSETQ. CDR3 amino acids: CASSLVAGGHNEQFF. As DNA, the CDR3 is TGCGCCAGCAGCTTGGTAGCGGGGGGTCACAATGAGCAGTTCTTC.

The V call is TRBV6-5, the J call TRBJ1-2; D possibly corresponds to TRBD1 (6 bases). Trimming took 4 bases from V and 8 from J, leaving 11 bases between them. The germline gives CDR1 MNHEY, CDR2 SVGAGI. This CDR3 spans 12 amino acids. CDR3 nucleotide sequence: TGTGCCAGCAGTTTAAACAGGGTCGGCTACACCTTC. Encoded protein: CASSLNRVGYTF.

The CDR3 DNA follows: TGCGCCAGCAGCCAACCGGGACTAGCGGGGGGGCTATACTACAATGAGCAGTTCTTC. Translation gives CASSQPGLAGGLYYNEQFF. The gene calls are TRBV5-1 and TRBJ2-1, with 16 bases matching TRBD2. Germline CDR1 and CDR2: SGHRS and YFSETQ. CDR3 size: 19 residues. The V segment lost 4 bases and the J segment 3 bases; nucleotides outside the gene matches: 10.

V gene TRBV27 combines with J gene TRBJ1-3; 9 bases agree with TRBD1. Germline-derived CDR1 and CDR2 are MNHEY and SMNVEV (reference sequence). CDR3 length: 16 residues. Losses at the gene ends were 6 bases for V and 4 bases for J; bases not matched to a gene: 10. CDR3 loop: CASSAAWTGEGNTIYF. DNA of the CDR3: TGTGCCAGCAGCGCAGCCTGGACAGGGGAAGGAAACACCATATATTTT.

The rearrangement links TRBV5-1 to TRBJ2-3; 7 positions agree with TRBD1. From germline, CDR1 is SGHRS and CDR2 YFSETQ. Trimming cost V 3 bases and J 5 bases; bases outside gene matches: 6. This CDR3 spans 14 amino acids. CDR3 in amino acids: CASSWQQGEDTQYF. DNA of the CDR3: TGCGCCAGCAGCTGGCAGCAGGGGGAAGATACGCAGTATTTT.

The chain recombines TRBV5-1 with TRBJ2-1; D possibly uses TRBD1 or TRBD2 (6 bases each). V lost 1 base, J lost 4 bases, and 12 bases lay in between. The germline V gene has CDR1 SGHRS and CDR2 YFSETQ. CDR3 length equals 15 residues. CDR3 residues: CASSLMGGEYNEQFF. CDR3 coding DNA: TGCGCCAGCAGCTTGATGGGGGGCGAATACAATGAGCAGTTCTTC.

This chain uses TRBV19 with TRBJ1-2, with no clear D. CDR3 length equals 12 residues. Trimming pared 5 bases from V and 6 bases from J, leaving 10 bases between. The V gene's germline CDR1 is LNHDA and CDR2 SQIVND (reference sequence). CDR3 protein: CASSGSWNGYTF. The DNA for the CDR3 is TGTGCCAGTAGTGGGTCGTGGAATGGCTACACCTTC.

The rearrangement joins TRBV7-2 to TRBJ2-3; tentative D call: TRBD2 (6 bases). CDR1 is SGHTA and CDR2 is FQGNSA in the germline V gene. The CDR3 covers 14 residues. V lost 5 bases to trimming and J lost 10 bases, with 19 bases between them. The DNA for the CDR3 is TGTGCCAGCAGCCCACCTTACGGGGGATCGGCGCAGTATTTT. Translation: CASSPPYGGSAQYF.

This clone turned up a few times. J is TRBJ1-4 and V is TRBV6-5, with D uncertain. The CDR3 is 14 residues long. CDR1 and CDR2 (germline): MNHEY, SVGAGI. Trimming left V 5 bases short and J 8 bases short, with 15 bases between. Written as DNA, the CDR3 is TGTGCCAGCAGTGGAGGAGGGATAGGAGAAAAACTGTTTTTT. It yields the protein CASSGGGIGEKLFF.

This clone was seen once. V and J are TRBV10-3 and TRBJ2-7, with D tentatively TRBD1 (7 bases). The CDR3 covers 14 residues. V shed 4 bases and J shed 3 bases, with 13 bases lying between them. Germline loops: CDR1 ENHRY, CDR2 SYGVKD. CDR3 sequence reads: CAISAQGGSYEQYF. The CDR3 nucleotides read TGTGCCATCAGTGCCCAGGGGGGTAGCTACGAGCAGTACTTC.

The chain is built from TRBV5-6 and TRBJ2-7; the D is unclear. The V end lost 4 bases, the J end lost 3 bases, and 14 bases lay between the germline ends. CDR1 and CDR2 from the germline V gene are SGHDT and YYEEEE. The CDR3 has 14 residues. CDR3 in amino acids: CASSLMRLGYEQYF. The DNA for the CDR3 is TGTGCCAGCAGCCTGATGAGGTTGGGCTACGAGCAGTACTTC.

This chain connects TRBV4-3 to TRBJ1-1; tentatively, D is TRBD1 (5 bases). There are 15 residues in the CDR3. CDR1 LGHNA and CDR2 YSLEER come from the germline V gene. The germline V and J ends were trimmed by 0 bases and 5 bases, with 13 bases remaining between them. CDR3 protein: CASSQERGVRTEAFF. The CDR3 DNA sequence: TGCGCCAGCAGCCAAGAACGGGGGGTAAGGACTGAAGCTTTCTTT.

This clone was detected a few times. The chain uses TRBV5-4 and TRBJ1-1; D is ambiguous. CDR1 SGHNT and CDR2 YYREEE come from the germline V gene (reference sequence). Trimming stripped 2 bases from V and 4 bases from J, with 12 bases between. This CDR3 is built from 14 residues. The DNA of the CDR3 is TGTGCCAGCAGCTTCGCCCGGAAGAGCACTGAAGCTTTCTTT. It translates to CASSFARKSTEAFF. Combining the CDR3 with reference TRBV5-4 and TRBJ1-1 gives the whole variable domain ETGVTQSPTHLIKTRGQQVTLRCSSQSGHNTVSWYQQALGQGPQFIFQYYREEENGRGNFPPRFSGLQFPNYSSELNVNALELDDSALYLCASSFARKSTEAFFGQGTRLTVV.